This T cell receptor (beta chain) was sequenced during a study of tumor and adjacent non-tumor tissue in lung cancer (dated by TCRdb to between 2018 and 2020). About the study as a whole: The cohort included around twelve adenocarcinoma, 2 squamous cell carcinoma and 1 small cell lung cancer patients. More than 25 paired specimens, one tumor and one normal lung sample per patient, were profiled by TCRbeta CDR3 sequencing. Ages among the roughly 15 patients ranged from about 30 to 76 years, there were around ten men and 5 women, and disease was at TNM stage I to III. Bulk TCRbeta repertoires were compared between lung tumor tissue and matched distant non-tumor lung tissue obtained from roughly 16 lung cancer patients. A total of roughly 130,000,000 productive TCRbeta reads were generated by sequencing, corresponding to an average of approximately 4.3 million reads per sample.

RNA was extracted from bulk unsorted tissue and checked for quality with a NanoDrop ND-1000 and an Agilent 2100. The donors were newly diagnosed lung cancer patients admitted for thoracic surgery in China from August to November 2014 who had not received prior chemotherapy. Anyone who had undergone radiotherapy or chemotherapy before, or who had another cancer at the same time, was left out of the study. Surgical tissue pieces of about 1-2 cm3 were preserved in RNAlater solution and stored at -80 °C until use. On the study overall, not on this receptor specifically: Neither the sequencing platform nor unique molecular identifiers are named or mentioned anywhere in the methods. The top 100 clones made up a significantly larger cumulative share of the repertoire in normal lung than in tumor tissue. Tumor tissue showed significantly higher TCR diversity (inverse Simpson) than normal lung tissue, at roughly 390 vs 170 (P = 0.0075, Mann-Whitney U test). With only about 16 patients in the cohort, the authors noted that larger samples and more detailed clinical data are needed. Peripheral blood was not sequenced, so blood TCRbeta repertoires in these lung cancer patients were not examined. TCR diversity was significantly higher in younger patients, and greater tumor TCR diversity was associated with shorter overall survival and shorter disease-free survival.

Receptors were amplified or captured by multiplex PCR. This sample was sequenced with an Illumina HiSeq 2500. TCRbeta libraries were constructed through three rounds of nested PCR with primers (Table S4) according to protocols modified from ARM-PCR. Before sequencing, PCR products of 200-500 bp were excised from the gel and purified with the QIAquick gel extraction kit. Turning to the authors' computational methods: Reads were cleaned using Trimmomatic, were merged into complete CDR3 sequences using FLASH, and were assigned to V(D)J germline segments using MiTCR. Clonal diversity was calculated as the inverse Simpson's index using VDJtools. In-frame sequences lacking a premature stop codon were counted as productive reads. TCRdb applied fastp at Q25 and MiXCR to the public reads, then kept only in-frame beta chains. Rows are combined by CDR3 protein, so each entry shows the most common genes and DNA. The V and J calls, along with clone size, are taken from TCRdb and not from the paper's own processing. For this sample the table gives roughly 200,000 distinct CDR3 sequences, of which about 76% were detected only once. Jointly, the top ten make up 20% to 25% of the sample.

Points on this clonotype: Its antigen specificity is not known. Per-nucleotide qualities are absent, and no much larger clonotype sits a single base away.

The junction carries 14 bases between V and J, which are trimmed by 6 bases and 5 bases respectively. The CDR3 goes from the cysteine to the phenylalanine over 13 residues. The sequence is cut down to CDR3 DNA, 39 bases in frame from base 1. CDR1 ENHRY and CDR2 SYGVKD are derived from the germline V gene. Recombination joined TRBV10-3 with TRBJ2-7; 6 matching bases give a weak D call of TRBD1. Sequenced sample: lung tumor tissue. The sequence derives from a man aged 55-75 years with non-small cell lung cancer. The DNA is as follows: TGTGCCATCAGGGGGCCAGGGGTCGACGAGCAGTACTTC. It specifies CAIRGPGVDEQYF.